The next 26 T cell receptor beta chains were all read from a single sample in a study of shared clonotypes between healthy human individuals. This table comes from immunoSEQ multiplex PCR, and its TCRdb copy is limited to in-frame clones, with some not included. Of about 2.2 million clones listed, 80% to 95% are singletons. It was CD45RO-negative cells, positively selected for CCR7, that made up naive CD8 cells, with terminally differentiated effector memory CD45RA+ cells excluded. The sequencing input was naive CD8+ T cells from PBMCs. These receptor sequences come from a man aged 18 to 30 in good health. Some clones in this sample may be carry-over from other donors' samples.

The V gene is TRBV2, the J gene TRBJ1-5, with D uncertain. The germline V gene encodes CDR1 SNHLY and CDR2 FYNNEI. The CDR3 is 15 residues long. V gave up 0 bases and J gave up 0 bases, with 6 bases separating them. The CDR3 DNA follows: TGTGCCAGCAGTGAAGCCCGGCTTAGCAATCAGCCCCAGCATTTT. This encodes CASSEARLSNQPQHF.

The chain joins TRBV7-2 to TRBJ2-7; D may be TRBD2 (6 bases). The germline V and J ends were trimmed by 1 base and 1 base, with 11 bases remaining between them. The V gene's germline CDR1 is SGHTA and CDR2 FQGNSA. CDR3 length: 15 residues. In DNA form, the CDR3 reads TGTGCCAGCAGCTTAGGAATAGGAGGGTCCTACGAGCAGTACTTC. It encodes CASSLGIGGSYEQYF.

CDR3 amino acids: CSVNGRLAGANVLTF. The CDR3, as DNA: TGCAGCGTTAACGGACGGCTGGCTGGGGCCAACGTCCTGACTTTC. The rearrangement joins TRBV29-1 to TRBJ2-6; D remains ambiguous. Per germline, CDR1 SQVTM and CDR2 ANQGSEA. The CDR3 has 15 amino acids. Deletions cut 5 bases from V and 2 bases from J, with 13 bases between.

In nucleotides, the CDR3 is TGTGCCAGCAGTTTATCATCTCAGGGTCTGTATGGCTACACCTTC. Translating it yields CASSLSSQGLYGYTF. The chain carries TRBV27 and TRBJ1-2; maybe TRBD1 (5 bases). The germline gives CDR1 MNHEY, CDR2 SMNVEV (reference sequence). The V and J ends lost 0 bases and 5 bases respectively, with 13 bases between them. The CDR3 has 15 residues.

The chain is built from TRBV7-9 and TRBJ1-6; D is undetermined. Germline assignment: CDR1 SEHNR and CDR2 FQNEAQ (reference sequence). This CDR3 has 14 amino acids. Trimming shortened V by 2 bases and J by 8 bases, and 10 bases separated the two germline ends. For the CDR3, the DNA is TGTGCCAGCAGCTTAACCTTCCCAGATTCACCCCTCCACTTT. Translation: CASSLTFPDSPLHF.

As to this clone: Other DNA sequences in this specimen translate into the identical CDR3. This sequence joins TRBV27 and TRBJ1-2, with TRBD1 matching over 7 bases. The CDR3 is 14 residues long. Germline-derived CDR1 and CDR2 are MNHEY and SMNVEV (reference sequence). V was pared by 6 bases and J by 0 bases, with 4 bases of the junction left unmatched. CDR3 in DNA: TGTGCCAGCAGACCCGACAGGGCTAACTATGGCTACACCTTC. It translates to CASRPDRANYGYTF.

The chain has TRBV28 and TRBJ1-2, with 7 positions matching TRBD1. CDR3 size: 16 residues. With 5 bases clipped from V and 0 bases from J, the junction kept 9 bases outside the gene matches. Germline V gene data show CDR1 as MDHEN and CDR2 as SYDVKM. DNA for the CDR3: TGTGCCAGCAGTCCCGACAGGGTATCGGCTAACTATGGCTACACCTTC. This translates into CASSPDRVSANYGYTF.

This sequence joins TRBV5-1 and TRBJ2-7, with unresolved D. V shed 2 bases and J shed 6 bases, with 15 bases lying between them. The V gene's germline CDR1 is SGHRS and CDR2 YFSETQ. The CDR3 extends over 14 amino acids. CDR3 in amino acids: CASSLFDIASEQYF. The CDR3 coding sequence is TGCGCCAGCAGCTTATTTGACATAGCCTCCGAGCAGTACTTC.

This clone was counted once. The rearrangement links TRBV2 to TRBJ2-3; 10 bases match TRBD2. V was pared by 3 bases and J by 3 bases, with 3 bases of the junction left unmatched. The germline V gene encodes CDR1 SNHLY and CDR2 FYNNEI. The CDR3 consists of 15 residues. In DNA form, the CDR3 reads TGTGCCAGCAGTGACATAGCGGGAGGTACAGATACGCAGTATTTT. The encoded protein is CASSDIAGGTDTQYF.

This clone appeared once. V gene TRBV6-5 combines with J gene TRBJ1-1, with 9 bases aligning to TRBD1. The length of the CDR3 is 15 residues. Trimming at V came to 8 bases and at J to 3 bases, leaving 10 bases not matched to a gene. Germline CDR1 and CDR2: MNHEY and SVGAGI. The CDR3: CASASGQGLYTEAFF. DNA of the CDR3: TGTGCCAGCGCTTCGGGACAGGGTTTGTACACTGAAGCTTTCTTT.

The chain is built from TRBV9 and TRBJ2-3; D is perhaps TRBD1 (7 bases). The V gene's germline CDR1 is SGDLS and CDR2 YYNGEE. The CDR3 has 17 amino acids. Between the trimmed V and J ends, which lost 4 bases and 2 bases, there was a span of 20 bases. CDR3 loop: CASSLRRRDSPTDTQYF. In DNA, the CDR3 is TGTGCCAGCAGCCTCCGCCGGAGGGACAGTCCCACAGATACGCAGTATTTT.

V usage is TRBV10-1 and J usage is TRBJ1-3; D uncertain. CDR1 is WNHNN and CDR2 is SYGVQD in the germline V gene (reference sequence). The CDR3 consists of 11 residues. V lost 3 bases, J lost 4 bases, and 1 base lay in between. The CDR3 reads CASSDGNTIYF. The CDR3 DNA follows: TGCGCCAGCAGTGACGGAAACACCATATATTTT.

Remarks on this clone: The junction departs from the called germline gene at one end, perhaps through a read error. J is TRBJ2-1 and V is TRBV10-1, with no clear D. Germline-derived CDR1 and CDR2 are WNHNN and SYGVQD (reference sequence). This CDR3 is 12 amino acids long. Written as DNA, the CDR3 is TGCGCCAGCAGTGGGTCCTTCAATGAGCAGTTCTTC. It specifies CASSGSFNEQFF.

J is TRBJ2-5 and V is TRBV19, with TRBD2 matching over 11 bases. Germline values: CDR1 LNHDA, CDR2 SQIVND (reference sequence). This CDR3 has 15 residues. The ends lost 1 base at V and 5 bases at J; junction bases unmatched: 3. The DNA of the CDR3 is TGTGCCAGTAGTATAGTGCCTAGCGGGAGGGAGACCCAGTACTTC. This sequence encodes CASSIVPSGRETQYF.

Note on this clone: This sample includes further DNA sequences coding for the same CDR3. This rearrangement joins TRBV25-1 to TRBJ2-7; possibly TRBD2 for D (6 bases). The germline V gene has CDR1 MGHDK and CDR2 SYGVNS. The length of the CDR3 is 14 residues. The V end was cut by 4 bases, the J end by 1 base, with 11 bases between. This chain's CDR3 is CASSVTGESYEQYF. In nucleotides, the CDR3 is TGTGCCAGCAGTGTCACGGGAGAGTCCTACGAGCAGTACTTC.

J is TRBJ1-1 and V is TRBV5-1; perhaps TRBD1 as D (6 bases). The germline V gene has CDR1 SGHRS and CDR2 YFSETQ. With 2 bases removed from V and 2 bases from J, the gap between germline ends came to 16 bases. CDR3 length: 16 residues. CDR3 DNA: TGCGCCAGCAGCTTAGGGTGGGGGCGAAGCAACACTGAAGCTTTCTTT. Protein product: CASSLGWGRSNTEAFF.

The rearrangement links TRBV6-5 to TRBJ1-1; TRBD1 agrees at 8 bases. Per the germline V gene, CDR1 is MNHEY and CDR2 is SVGAGI. This CDR3 is built from 13 residues. The junction had 5 bases not matched to a gene; V was cut back by 5 bases and J by 6 bases. The CDR3 spells CASSPQGVPEAFF. The CDR3 DNA sequence: TGTGCCAGCAGTCCACAGGGGGTACCTGAAGCTTTCTTT.

The chain has TRBV28 and TRBJ1-1, with 9 bases matching TRBD1. Looked up from germline, CDR1 is MDHEN and CDR2 is SYDVKM. V was clipped by 5 bases and J by 2 bases; unmatched bases: 9. The CDR3 is 16 amino acids. DNA of the CDR3: TGTGCCAGCAGTCCCAGACAGGGGGGCATTAACACTGAAGCTTTCTTT. This sequence encodes CASSPRQGGINTEAFF.

The V call is TRBV9, the J call TRBJ1-5; the D gene is possibly TRBD1 (6 bases). V was pared by 2 bases and J by 5 bases, with 14 bases between. The germline V gene encodes CDR1 SGDLS and CDR2 YYNGEE. This CDR3 has 15 residues. The CDR3 nucleotides are TGTGCCAGCAGCGTCGGCGTTGGGGGGCATCAGCCCCAGCATTTT. Its protein product is CASSVGVGGHQPQHF.

Many counts were recorded for this clone. The CDR3 DNA sequence: TGTGCTAGTGGTTTGGGGCTAGCGGGAGGCACCGCAGATACGCAGTATTTT. Translating gives CASGLGLAGGTADTQYF. The chain combines TRBV12-5 with TRBJ2-3; TRBD2 matches at 11 bases. This CDR3 comprises 17 residues. V trimming: 1 base; J trimming: 4 bases; junction bases outside the gene matches: 7. Germline CDR1 and CDR2: LGHNT and FRNRAP.

The chain is built from TRBV27 and TRBJ2-4, with D maybe TRBD1 (6 bases). The CDR3 sequence is 17 residues long. Germline CDR1 is MNHEY and CDR2 is SMNVEV (reference sequence). Deletions cut 2 bases from V and 0 bases from J, with 14 bases between. CDR3 loop: CASSLSGGFRAKNIQYF. In nucleotides, the CDR3 is TGTGCCAGCAGTTTAAGTGGGGGCTTTAGAGCCAAAAACATTCAGTACTTC.

Here the CDR3 DNA reads TGTGCCAGCAGTTCCGGAAATCCTATCAACTATGGCTACACCTTC. Protein product: CASSSGNPINYGYTF. The chain recombines TRBV7-9 with TRBJ1-2; D is unclear. V dropped 6 bases and J dropped 2 bases, with 16 bases sitting between them. The CDR3 spans 15 residues. Per the germline V gene, CDR1 is SEHNR and CDR2 is FQNEAQ (reference sequence).

This clone was counted a single time. V usage is TRBV6-1 and J usage is TRBJ1-5; 7 bases align to TRBD1. The germline CDR1 and CDR2 sequences are MNHNS and SASEGT. Trimming removed 7 bases from V and 1 base from J; junction bases left unmatched: 7. CDR3 length: 15 amino acids. CDR3 bases: TGTGCCAGCAAGAACAGGGGAGGAAGCAATCAGCCCCAGCATTTT. This encodes CASKNRGGSNQPQHF.

This chain links TRBV19 with TRBJ2-1; 9 nucleotides agree with TRBD1. There are 13 residues in the CDR3. Germline assignment: CDR1 LNHDA and CDR2 SQIVND (reference sequence). The V and J ends lost 10 bases and 1 base, in that order; junction bases with no gene match: 2. As DNA, the CDR3 is TGTGCCACGGACAGGGGTTCCTACAATGAGCAGTTCTTC. Residues: CATDRGSYNEQFF.

This clone was found once. CDR3 DNA: TGCGCCAGCAGCCTATACGGACAGGCGGGAAACACCATATATTTT. Its protein is CASSLYGQAGNTIYF. The chain links TRBV4-1 to TRBJ1-3; 7 bases map to TRBD1. The CDR3 sequence is 15 residues long. CDR1 MGHRA and CDR2 YSYEKL come from the germline V gene. Trimming removed 4 bases from V and 4 bases from J; junction bases left unmatched: 7.

CDR3 DNA: TGTGCCAGCGGGGGGGCGGCCACTTTTTTACGCGAGCAGTACTTC. Protein: CASGGAATFLREQYF. This rearrangement joins TRBV6-1 to TRBJ2-7; perhaps TRBD2 as D (7 bases). Germline CDR1 reads MNHNS; CDR2 reads SASEGT. The V and J ends lost 8 bases and 6 bases respectively, with 23 bases between them. The CDR3 is made up of 15 amino acids.